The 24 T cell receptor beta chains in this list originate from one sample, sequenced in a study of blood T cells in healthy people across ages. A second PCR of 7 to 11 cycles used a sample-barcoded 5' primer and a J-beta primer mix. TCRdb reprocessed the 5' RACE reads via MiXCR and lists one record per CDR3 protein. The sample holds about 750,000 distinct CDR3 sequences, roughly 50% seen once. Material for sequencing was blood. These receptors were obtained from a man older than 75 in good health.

DNA of the CDR3: TGTGCCAGCAGCTTAGTGTCGGCAGGGTGGGACCAGTACTTC. Amino acid sequence: CASSLVSAGWDQYF. The chain is built from TRBV7-6 and TRBJ2-5, with D tentatively TRBD1 (5 bases). The CDR3 is 14 residues long. CDR1 SGHVS and CDR2 FNYEAQ come from the germline V gene. Trimming left V 1 base short and J 10 bases short, with 16 bases between.

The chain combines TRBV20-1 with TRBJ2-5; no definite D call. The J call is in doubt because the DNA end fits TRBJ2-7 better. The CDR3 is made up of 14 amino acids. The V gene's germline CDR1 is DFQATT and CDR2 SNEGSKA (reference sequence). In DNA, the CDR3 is TGCAGTGCTGGCCAGCTGCCCAGCGTCTACGAGCAGTACTTC. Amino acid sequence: CSAGQLPSVYEQYF.

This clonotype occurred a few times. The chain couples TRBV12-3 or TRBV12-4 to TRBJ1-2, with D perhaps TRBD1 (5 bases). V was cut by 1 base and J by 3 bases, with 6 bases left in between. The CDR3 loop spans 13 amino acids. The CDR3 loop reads CASSLDRHYGYTF. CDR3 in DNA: TGTGCCAGCAGTTTAGACAGGCACTATGGCTACACCTTC.

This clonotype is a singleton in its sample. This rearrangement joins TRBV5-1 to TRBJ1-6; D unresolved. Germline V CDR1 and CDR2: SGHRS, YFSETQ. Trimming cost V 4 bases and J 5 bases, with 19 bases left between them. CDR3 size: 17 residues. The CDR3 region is CASSPGLLGGNNSPLHF. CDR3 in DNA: TGCGCCAGCAGCCCGGGCCTTCTGGGAGGAAATAATTCACCCCTCCACTTT.

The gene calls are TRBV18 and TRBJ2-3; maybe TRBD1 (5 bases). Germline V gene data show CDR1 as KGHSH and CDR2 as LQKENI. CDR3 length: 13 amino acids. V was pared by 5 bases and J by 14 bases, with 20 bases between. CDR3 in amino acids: CASSTMGHRYAYF. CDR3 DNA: TGTGCCAGCTCAACCATGGGGCACAGATACGCGTATTTT.

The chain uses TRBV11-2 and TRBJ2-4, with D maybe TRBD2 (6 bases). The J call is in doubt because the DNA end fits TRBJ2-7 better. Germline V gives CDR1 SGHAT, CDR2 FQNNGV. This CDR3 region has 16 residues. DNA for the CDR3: TGTGCCAGCAGCTTAGGCGGGACGGGGTCCGTAAGCGAGCAGTACTTC. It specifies CASSLGGTGSVSEQYF.

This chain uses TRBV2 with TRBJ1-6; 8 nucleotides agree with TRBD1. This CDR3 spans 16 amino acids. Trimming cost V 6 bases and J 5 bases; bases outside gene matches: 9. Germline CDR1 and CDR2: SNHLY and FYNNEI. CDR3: CASRGTGATHNSPLHF. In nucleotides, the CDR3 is TGTGCCAGCAGGGGGACAGGAGCCACACATAATTCACCCCTCCACTTT.

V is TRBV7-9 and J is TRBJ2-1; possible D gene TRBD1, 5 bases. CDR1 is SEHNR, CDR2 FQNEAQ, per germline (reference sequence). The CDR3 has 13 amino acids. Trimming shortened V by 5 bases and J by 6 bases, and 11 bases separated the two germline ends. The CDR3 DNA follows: TGTGCCAGCAGCAGGGGAAACGTCAATGAGCAGTTCTTC. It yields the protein CASSRGNVNEQFF.

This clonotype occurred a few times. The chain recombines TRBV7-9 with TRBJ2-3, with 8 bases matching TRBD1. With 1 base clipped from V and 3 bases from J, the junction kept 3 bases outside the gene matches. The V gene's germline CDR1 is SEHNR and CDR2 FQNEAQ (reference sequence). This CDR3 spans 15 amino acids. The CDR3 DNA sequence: TGTGCCAGCAGCTTAGGACAGGGGACTACAGATACGCAGTATTTT. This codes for CASSLGQGTTDTQYF. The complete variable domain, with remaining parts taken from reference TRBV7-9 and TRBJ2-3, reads DTGVSQNPRHKITKRGQNVTFRCDPISEHNRLYWYRQTLGQGPEFLTYFQNEAQLEKSRLLSDRFSAERPKGSFSTLEIQRTEQGDSAMYLCASSLGQGTTDTQYFGPGTRLTVL.

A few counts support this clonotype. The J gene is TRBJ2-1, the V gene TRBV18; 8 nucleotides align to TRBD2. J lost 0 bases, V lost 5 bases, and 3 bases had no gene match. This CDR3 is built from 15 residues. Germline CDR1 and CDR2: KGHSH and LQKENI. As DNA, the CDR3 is TGTGCCAGCTCAAAAGGACTAGCCTCCTACAATGAGCAGTTCTTC. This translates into CASSKGLASYNEQFF. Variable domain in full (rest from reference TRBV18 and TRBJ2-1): NAGVMQNPRHLVRRRGQEARLRCSPMKGHSHVYWYRQLPEEGLKFMVYLQKENIIDESGMPKERFSAEFPKEGPSILRIQQVVRGDSAAYFCASSKGLASYNEQFFGPGTRLTVL.

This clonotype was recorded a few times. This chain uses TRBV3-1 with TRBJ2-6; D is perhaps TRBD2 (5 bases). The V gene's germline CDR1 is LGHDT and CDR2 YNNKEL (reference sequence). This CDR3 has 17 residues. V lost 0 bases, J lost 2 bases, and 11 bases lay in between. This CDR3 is CASSQEVGKAGANVLTF. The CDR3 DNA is TGTGCCAGCAGCCAAGAAGTCGGGAAAGCTGGGGCCAACGTCCTGACTTTC.

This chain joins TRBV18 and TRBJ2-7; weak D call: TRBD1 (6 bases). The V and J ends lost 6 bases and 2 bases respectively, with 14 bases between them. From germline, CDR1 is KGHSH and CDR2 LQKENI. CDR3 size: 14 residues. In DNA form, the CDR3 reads TGTGCCAGCTCCCCCAGGGGTATGGCCTACGAGCAGTACTTC. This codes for CASSPRGMAYEQYF.

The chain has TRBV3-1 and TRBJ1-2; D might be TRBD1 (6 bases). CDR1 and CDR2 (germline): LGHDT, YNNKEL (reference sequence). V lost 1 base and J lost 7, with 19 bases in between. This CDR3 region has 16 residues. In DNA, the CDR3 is TGTGCCAGCAGCCAAGTAGGTTCCGGGACATCATTTGGCTACACCTTC. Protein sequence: CASSQVGSGTSFGYTF.

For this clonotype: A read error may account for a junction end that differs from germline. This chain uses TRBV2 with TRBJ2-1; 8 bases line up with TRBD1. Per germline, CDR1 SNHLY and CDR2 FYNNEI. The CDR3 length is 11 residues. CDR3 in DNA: TGTGTCAGCAGCGGACAGGGTGCGCAGTTCTTC. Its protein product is CVSSGQGAQFF.

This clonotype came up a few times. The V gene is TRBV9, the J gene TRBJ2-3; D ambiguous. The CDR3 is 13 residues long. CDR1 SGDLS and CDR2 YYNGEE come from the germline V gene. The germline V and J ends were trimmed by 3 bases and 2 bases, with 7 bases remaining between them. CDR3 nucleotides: TGTGCCAGCAGCGACCCCTCCACAGATACGCAGTATTTT. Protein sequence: CASSDPSTDTQYF.

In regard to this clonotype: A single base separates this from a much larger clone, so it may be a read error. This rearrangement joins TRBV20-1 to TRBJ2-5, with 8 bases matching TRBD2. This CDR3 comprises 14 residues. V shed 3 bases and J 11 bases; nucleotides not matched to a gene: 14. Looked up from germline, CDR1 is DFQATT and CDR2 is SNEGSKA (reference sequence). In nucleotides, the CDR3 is TGCAGTGCTAGTCCAGCGGGAGTGCTCAATGAGCAGTACTTC. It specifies CSASPAGVLNEQYF.

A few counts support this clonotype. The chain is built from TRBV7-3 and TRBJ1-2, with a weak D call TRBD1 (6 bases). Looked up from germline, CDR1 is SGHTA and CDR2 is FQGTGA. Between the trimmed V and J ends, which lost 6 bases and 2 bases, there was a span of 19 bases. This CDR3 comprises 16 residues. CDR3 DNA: TGTGCCAGCAGTTATAGGGGGGGGACGGCGAACTATGGCTACACCTTC. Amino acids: CASSYRGGTANYGYTF. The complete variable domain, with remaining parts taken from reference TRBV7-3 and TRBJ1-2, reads GAGVSQTPSNKVTEKGKYVELRCDPISGHTALYWYRQSLGQGPEFLIYFQGTGAADDSGLPNDRFFAVRPEGSVSTLKIQRTERGDSAVYLCASSYRGGTANYGYTFGSGTRLTVV.

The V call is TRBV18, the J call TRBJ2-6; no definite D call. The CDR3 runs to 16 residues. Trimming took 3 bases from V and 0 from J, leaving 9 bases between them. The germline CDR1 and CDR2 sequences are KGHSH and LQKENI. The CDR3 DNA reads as TGTGCCAGCTCACCGTCCGGCTACTCTGGGGCCAACGTCCTGACTTTC. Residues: CASSPSGYSGANVLTF.

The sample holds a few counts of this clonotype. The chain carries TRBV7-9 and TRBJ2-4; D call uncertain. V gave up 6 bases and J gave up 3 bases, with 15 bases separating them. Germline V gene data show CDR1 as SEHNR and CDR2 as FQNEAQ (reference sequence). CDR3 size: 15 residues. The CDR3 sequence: CASSPGMGGKNIQYF. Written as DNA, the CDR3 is TGTGCCAGCAGTCCAGGCATGGGTGGCAAAAACATTCAGTACTTC.

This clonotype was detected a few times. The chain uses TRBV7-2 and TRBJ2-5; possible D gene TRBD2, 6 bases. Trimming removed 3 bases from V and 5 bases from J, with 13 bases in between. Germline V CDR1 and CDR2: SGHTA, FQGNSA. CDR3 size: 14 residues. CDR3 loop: CASSFGLKRETQYF. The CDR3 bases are TGTGCCAGCAGCTTTGGACTAAAGAGGGAGACCCAGTACTTC.

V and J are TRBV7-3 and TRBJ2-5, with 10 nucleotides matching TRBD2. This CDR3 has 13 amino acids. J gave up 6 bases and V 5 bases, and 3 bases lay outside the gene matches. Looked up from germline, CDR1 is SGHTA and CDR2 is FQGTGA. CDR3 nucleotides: TGTGCCAGCAGCCAGGGACTAGCGCAGACCCAGTACTTC. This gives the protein CASSQGLAQTQYF.

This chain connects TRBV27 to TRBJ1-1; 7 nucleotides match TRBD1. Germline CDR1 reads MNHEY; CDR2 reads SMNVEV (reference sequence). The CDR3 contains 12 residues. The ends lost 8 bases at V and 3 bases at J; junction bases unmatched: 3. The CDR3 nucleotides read TGTGCCAGCGTGGGACAGTACACTGAAGCTTTCTTT. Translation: CASVGQYTEAFF.

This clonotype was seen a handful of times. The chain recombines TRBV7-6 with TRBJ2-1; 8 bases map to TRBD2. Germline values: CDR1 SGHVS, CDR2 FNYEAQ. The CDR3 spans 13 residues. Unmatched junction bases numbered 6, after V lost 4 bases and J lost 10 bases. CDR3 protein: CASSSGSGKEQFF. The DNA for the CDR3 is TGTGCCAGCAGCTCCGGTAGCGGGAAAGAGCAGTTCTTC.

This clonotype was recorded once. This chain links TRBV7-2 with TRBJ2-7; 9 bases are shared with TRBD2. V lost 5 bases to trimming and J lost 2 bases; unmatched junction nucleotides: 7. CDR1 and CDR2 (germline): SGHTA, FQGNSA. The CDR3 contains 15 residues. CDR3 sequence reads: CASSPNSGSTYEQYF. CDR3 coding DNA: TGTGCCAGCAGCCCGAATAGCGGGAGTACCTACGAGCAGTACTTC.